This T cell receptor (beta chain) emerged from a study of T cell responses to AZD1222 COVID-19 vaccine. The table came from immunoSEQ multiplex PCR; TCRdb's copy has only in-frame clones and leaves some out. The data show under 200,000 clones, 70% to 90% seen once. This TCR was sampled from an adult who received the AZD1222 COVID-19 vaccine. The starting material was peripheral blood, obtained 28 days after the second AZD1222 dose.

This chain's CDR3 is CASSYTDHEQFF. CDR3 DNA sequence: TGTGCCAGCAGTTACACCGACCATGAGCAGTTCTTC. The chain links TRBV6-2 or TRBV6-3 to TRBJ2-1, with no clear D. The CDR3 runs 12 residues. CDR1 is MNHEY and CDR2 is SVGEGT in the germline V gene. V was pared by 2 bases and J by 8 bases, with 7 bases between.